This T cell receptor (beta chain) was captured in a study of PD-L1 blockade in urothelial cancer. Across the study: Patients commenced intravenous atezolizumab, 1,200 mg every 3 weeks, in 2014. Blood was evaluated 3 weeks (second dose) and 6 weeks after therapy began.

The CDR3 is 13 residues long. Trimming stripped 6 bases from V and 2 bases from J, with 10 bases between. The V gene's germline CDR1 is MDHEN and CDR2 SYDVKM. Some clones are missing from TCRdb's copy, which holds only in-frame ones; the method was immunoSEQ multiplex PCR. The table has some 100,000 clones, about 91% seen once. The clonotype originates from a woman of 80 years or more with urothelial cancer. This chain joins TRBV28 and TRBJ1-1, with D uncertain. Sample: PBMCs, taken around atezolizumab (anti-PD-L1) treatment. DNA of the CDR3: TGTGCCAGCAGAACGACAACAAACACTGAAGCTTTCTTT. Translated, it gives CASRTTTNTEAFF.